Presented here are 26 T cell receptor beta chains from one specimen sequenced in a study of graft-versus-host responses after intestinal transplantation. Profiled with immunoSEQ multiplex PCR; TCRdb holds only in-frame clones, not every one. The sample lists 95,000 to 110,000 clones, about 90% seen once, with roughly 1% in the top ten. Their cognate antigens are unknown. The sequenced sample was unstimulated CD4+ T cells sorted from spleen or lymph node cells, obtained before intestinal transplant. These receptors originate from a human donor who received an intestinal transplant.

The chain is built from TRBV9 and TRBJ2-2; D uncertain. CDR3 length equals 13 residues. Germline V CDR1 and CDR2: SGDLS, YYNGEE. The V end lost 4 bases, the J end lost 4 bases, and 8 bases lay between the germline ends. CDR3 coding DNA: TGTGCCAGCAGCCCCATTGTCACCGGGGAGCTGTTTTTT. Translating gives CASSPIVTGELFF.

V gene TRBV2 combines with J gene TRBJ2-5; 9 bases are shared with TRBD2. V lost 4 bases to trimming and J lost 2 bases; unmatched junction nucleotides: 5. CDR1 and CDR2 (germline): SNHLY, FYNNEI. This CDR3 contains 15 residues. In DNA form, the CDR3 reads TGTGCCAGCAGTGTAGTGACTAGCGGACAAGAGACCCAGTACTTC. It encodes CASSVVTSGQETQYF.

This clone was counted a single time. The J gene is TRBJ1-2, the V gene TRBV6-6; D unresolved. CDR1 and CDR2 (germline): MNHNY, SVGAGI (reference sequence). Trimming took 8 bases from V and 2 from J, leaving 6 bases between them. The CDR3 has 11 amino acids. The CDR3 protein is CASGRNYGYTF. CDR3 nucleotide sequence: TGTGCCAGCGGCAGGAACTATGGCTACACCTTC.

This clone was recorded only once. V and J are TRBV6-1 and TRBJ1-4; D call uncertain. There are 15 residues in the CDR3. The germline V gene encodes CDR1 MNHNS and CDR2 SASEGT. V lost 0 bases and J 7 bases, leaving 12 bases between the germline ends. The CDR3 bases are TGTGCCAGCAGTGAAGCTCTAGGGATGGGTGAAAAACTGTTTTTT. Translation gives CASSEALGMGEKLFF.

The CDR3, as DNA: TGTGCCAGCAGCCTTCAATTATATAGCGGGAGGGGTTCCTACAATGAGCAGTTCTTC. Encoded protein: CASSLQLYSGRGSYNEQFF. V and J are TRBV5-4 and TRBJ2-1, with TRBD2 identical over 11 bases. With 4 bases clipped from V and 1 base from J, the junction kept 13 bases outside the gene matches. CDR1 and CDR2 (germline): SGHNT, YYREEE (reference sequence). The CDR3 runs 19 residues.

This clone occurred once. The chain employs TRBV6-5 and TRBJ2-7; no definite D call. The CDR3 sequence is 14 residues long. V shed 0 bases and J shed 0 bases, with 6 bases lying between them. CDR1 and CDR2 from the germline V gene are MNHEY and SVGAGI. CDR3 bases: TGTGCCAGCAGTTACTCACCTATCTCCTACGAGCAGTACTTC. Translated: CASSYSPISYEQYF.

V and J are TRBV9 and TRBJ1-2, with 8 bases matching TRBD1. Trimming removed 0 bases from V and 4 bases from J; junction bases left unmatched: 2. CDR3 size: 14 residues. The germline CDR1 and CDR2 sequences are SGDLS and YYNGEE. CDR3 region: CASSVVTGAYGYTF. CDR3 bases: TGTGCCAGCAGCGTAGTGACAGGGGCCTATGGCTACACCTTC.

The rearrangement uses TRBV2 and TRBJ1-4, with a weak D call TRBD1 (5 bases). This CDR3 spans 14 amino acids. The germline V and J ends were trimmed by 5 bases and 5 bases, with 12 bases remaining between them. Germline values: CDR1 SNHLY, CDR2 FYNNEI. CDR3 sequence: CASSPDRGNEKLFF. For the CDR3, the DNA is TGTGCCAGCAGTCCTGACAGAGGAAATGAAAAACTGTTTTTT.

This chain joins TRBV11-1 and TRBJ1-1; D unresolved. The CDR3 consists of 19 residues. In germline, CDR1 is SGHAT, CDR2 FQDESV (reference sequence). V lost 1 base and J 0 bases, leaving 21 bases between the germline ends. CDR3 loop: CASSLGLWWTENMNTEAFF. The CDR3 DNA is TGTGCCAGCAGCTTAGGTCTGTGGTGGACCGAAAACATGAACACTGAAGCTTTCTTT.

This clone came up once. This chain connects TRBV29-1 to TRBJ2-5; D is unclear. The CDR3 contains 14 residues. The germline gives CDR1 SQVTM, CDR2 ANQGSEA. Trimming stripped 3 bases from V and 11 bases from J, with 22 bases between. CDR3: CSVDSGQANLEQYF. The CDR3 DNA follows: TGCAGCGTTGACTCCGGGCAGGCTAACTTGGAGCAGTACTTC.

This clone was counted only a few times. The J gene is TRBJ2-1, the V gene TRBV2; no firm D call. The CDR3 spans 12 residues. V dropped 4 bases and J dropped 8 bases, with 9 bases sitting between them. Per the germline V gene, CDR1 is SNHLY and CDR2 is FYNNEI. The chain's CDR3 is CASSVWRDEQFF. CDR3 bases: TGTGCCAGCAGTGTGTGGAGAGATGAGCAGTTCTTC.

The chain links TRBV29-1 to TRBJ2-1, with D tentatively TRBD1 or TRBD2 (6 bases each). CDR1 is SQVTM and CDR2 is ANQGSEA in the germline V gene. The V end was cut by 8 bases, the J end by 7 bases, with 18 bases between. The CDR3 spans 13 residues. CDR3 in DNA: TGCAGCCCTCAACTCGAGGGGGGTAATGAGCAGTTCTTC. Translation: CSPQLEGGNEQFF.

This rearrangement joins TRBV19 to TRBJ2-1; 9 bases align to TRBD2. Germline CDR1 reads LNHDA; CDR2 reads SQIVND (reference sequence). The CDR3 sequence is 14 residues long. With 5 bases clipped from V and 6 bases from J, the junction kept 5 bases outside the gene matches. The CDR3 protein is CASSPGLASNEQFF. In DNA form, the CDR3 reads TGTGCCAGTAGTCCGGGACTAGCTTCCAATGAGCAGTTCTTC.

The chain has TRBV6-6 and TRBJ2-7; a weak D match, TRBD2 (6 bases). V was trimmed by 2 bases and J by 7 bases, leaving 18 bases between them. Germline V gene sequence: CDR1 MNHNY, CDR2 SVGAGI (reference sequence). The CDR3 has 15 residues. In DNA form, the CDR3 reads TGTGCCAGCAGTTACCCGGGACTCGGACGAGAGGAGCAGTACTTC. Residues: CASSYPGLGREEQYF.

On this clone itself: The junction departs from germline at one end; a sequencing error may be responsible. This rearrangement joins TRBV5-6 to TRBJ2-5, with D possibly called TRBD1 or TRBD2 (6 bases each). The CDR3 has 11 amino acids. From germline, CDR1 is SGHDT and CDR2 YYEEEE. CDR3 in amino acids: CASSLWGALHF. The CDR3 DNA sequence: TGTGCCAGCAGCTTGTGGGGGGCGCTTCACTTC.

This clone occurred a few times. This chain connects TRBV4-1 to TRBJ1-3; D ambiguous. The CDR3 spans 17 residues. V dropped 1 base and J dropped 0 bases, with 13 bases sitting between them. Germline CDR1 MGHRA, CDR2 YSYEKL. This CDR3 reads CASSQVRIFPSGNTIYF. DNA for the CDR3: TGCGCCAGCAGCCAAGTGCGGATTTTCCCCTCTGGAAACACCATATATTTT.

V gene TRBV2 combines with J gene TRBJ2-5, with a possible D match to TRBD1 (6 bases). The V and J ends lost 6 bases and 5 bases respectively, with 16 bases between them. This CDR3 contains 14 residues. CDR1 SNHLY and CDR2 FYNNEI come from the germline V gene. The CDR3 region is CASSPGTLGETQYF. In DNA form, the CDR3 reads TGTGCCAGCAGCCCGGGGACACTGGGGGAGACCCAGTACTTC.

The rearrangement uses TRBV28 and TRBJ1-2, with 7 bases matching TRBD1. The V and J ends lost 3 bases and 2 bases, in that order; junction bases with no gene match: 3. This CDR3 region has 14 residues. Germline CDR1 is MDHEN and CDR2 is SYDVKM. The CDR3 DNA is TGTGCCAGCAGTTTGACAGGGCAGAACTATGGCTACACCTTC. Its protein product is CASSLTGQNYGYTF.

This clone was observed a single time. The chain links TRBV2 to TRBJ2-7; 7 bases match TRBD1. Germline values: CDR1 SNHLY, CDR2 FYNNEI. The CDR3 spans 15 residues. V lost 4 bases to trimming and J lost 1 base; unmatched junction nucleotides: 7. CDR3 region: CASSGDGTVSYEQYF. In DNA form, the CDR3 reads TGTGCCAGCAGTGGAGACGGGACAGTTTCCTACGAGCAGTACTTC.

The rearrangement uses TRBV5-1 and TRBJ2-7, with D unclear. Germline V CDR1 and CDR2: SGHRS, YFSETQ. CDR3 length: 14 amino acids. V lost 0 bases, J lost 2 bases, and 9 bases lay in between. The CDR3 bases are TGCGCCAGCAGCTTGGAGGGATCCGCCTACGAGCAGTACTTC. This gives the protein CASSLEGSAYEQYF.

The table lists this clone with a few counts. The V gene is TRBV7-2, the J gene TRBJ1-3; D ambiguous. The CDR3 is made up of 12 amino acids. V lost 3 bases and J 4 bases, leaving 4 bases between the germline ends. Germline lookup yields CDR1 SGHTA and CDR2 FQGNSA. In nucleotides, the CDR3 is TGTGCCAGCAGCTTCGGGGGAAACACCATATATTTT. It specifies CASSFGGNTIYF.

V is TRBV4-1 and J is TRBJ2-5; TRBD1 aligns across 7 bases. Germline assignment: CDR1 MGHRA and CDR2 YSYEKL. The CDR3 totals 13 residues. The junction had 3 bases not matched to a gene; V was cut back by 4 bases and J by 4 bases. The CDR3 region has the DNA TGCGCCAGCAGCCGGACAGGTCCAGAGACCCAGTACTTC. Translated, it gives CASSRTGPETQYF.

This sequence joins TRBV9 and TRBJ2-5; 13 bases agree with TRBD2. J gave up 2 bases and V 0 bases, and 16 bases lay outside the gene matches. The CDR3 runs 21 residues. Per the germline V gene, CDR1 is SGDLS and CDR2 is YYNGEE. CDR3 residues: CASSVGHVSKLAGGRQETQYF. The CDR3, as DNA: TGTGCCAGCAGCGTAGGCCACGTTAGCAAACTAGCGGGGGGGAGACAAGAGACCCAGTACTTC.

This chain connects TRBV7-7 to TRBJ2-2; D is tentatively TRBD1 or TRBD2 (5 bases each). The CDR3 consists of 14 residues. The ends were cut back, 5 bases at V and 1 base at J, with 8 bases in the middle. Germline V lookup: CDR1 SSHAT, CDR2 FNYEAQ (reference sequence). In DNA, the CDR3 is TGTGCCAGCAGCAGAGGGGAGAACACCGGGGAGCTGTTTTTT. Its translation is CASSRGENTGELFF.

CDR3 nucleotide sequence: TGTGCCAGCAGTTACGGGCGGGGGGGATCTCAGTTCTTC. The encoded protein is CASSYGRGGSQFF. This rearrangement joins TRBV6-5 to TRBJ2-1, with 9 bases matching TRBD2. J was trimmed by 13 bases and V by 2 bases; bases with no gene match: 6. The V gene's germline CDR1 is MNHEY and CDR2 SVGAGI. This CDR3 has 13 residues.

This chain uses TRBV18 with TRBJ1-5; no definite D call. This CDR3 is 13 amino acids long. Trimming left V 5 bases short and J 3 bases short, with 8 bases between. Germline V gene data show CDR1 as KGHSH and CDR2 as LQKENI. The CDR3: CASSGKDNQPQHF. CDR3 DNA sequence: TGTGCCAGCTCAGGCAAAGACAATCAGCCCCAGCATTTT. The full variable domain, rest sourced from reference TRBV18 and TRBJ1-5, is NAGVMQNPRHLVRRRGQEARLRCSPMKGHSHVYWYRQLPEEGLKFMVYLQKENIIDESGMPKERFSAEFPKEGPSILRIQQVVRGDSAAYFCASSGKDNQPQHFGDGTRLSIL.